Listed below are T cell receptor beta chains from one sample, sequenced in a study of CXCR3-negative and CXCR3-positive naive CD8 T cells. TCRdb derives one entry per CDR3 protein from the 5' RACE reads, leaving out DNA. The sample table includes 100,000 or so distinct CDR3 sequences. The sample consisted of naive CXCR3+ CD8+ T cells from blood. The origin of the receptors is a human donor in good health. Some clones in this sample may be carry-over from other donors' samples. Both conserved end residues are part of each CDR3.

V gene	J gene	CDR3 protein
TRBV12-3/TRBV12-4	TRBJ2-7	CASSLMGTGSSYKQYF
TRBV5-1	TRBJ2-3	CASSLAIPDTQYF
TRBV5-4	TRBJ2-1	CASSFSGQGDLFF
TRBV27	TRBJ2-1	CASRPGLTLREQFF
TRBV7-9	TRBJ2-7	CASSWPEGGYEQYF
TRBV7-6	TRBJ1-4	CASSLDEANEKLFF
TRBV15	TRBJ2-7	CATSEDGFYRNF
TRBV3-1	TRBJ1-2	CASSHFPGNYGYTF
TRBV29-1	TRBJ1-4	CSVMTGGGEKLFF
TRBV5-5	TRBJ1-1	CASSWRRENTEAFF
TRBV7-9	TRBJ2-1	CASRRGGGEQFF
TRBV27	TRBJ2-1	CASSLSFDSLNEQFF
TRBV11-2	TRBJ2-7	CASSLVNSGHLFGQYF
TRBV29-1	TRBJ2-7	CSALGGTGYEQYF
TRBV11-2	TRBJ2-1	CASSATSGRYNEQFF
TRBV27	TRBJ2-1	CASSLNSDEQFF
TRBV20-1	TRBJ2-5	CSARVGQQQETQYF
TRBV25-1	TRBJ1-2	CASSPPGQGGYGYTF
TRBV15	TRBJ2-1	CATSTGLAGINEQFF
TRBV20-1	TRBJ2-7	CSANRGPYEQYF
TRBV7-2	TRBJ1-5	CASSYGGVYSNQPQHF
TRBV30	TRBJ2-1	CAWSLNSGNEQFF